Below, 32 T cell receptor beta chains from the same sample are listed, as sequenced in a study of PD-1 blockade in classical Hodgkin lymphoma. Method: immunoSEQ multiplex PCR; TCRdb's copy keeps in-frame clones and lacks some. The data hold about 93,000 clones, with around 90% observed a single time. Each patient's relapse followed autologous stem cell transplantation, and brentuximab vedotin exposure varied. Sequenced material: peripheral blood mononuclear cells (PBMCs), taken before the second cycle of nivolumab. Every receptor here comes from a human donor with classical Hodgkin lymphoma.

The chain carries TRBV5-4 and TRBJ2-1; D is unresolved. Trimming took 4 bases from V and 1 from J, leaving 15 bases between them. The germline gives CDR1 SGHNT, CDR2 YYREEE (reference sequence). CDR3 length: 16 amino acids. The CDR3 reads CASSAALGRSYNEQFF. The CDR3 DNA is TGTGCCAGCAGCGCCGCTTTGGGTCGGTCCTACAATGAGCAGTTCTTC.

This clone came up a few times. The chain recombines TRBV11-3 with TRBJ2-7; D might be TRBD1 (6 bases). Looked up from germline, CDR1 is SGHNT and CDR2 is YENEEA. V was cut by 1 base and J by 3 bases, with 7 bases left in between. This CDR3 has 13 residues. The CDR3 loop is CASSLGGGYEQYF. CDR3 in DNA: TGTGCCAGCAGCTTAGGAGGGGGCTACGAGCAGTACTTC.

The table lists this clone with a few counts. The rearrangement uses TRBV5-4 and TRBJ1-2; 9 bases line up with TRBD1. The germline gives CDR1 SGHNT, CDR2 YYREEE (reference sequence). Trimming removed 5 bases from V and 7 bases from J; junction bases left unmatched: 12. The CDR3 loop spans 15 amino acids. The CDR3 DNA follows: TGTGCCAGCAGATCCGAACAGGGGGCCTCGGGTGGCTACACCTTC. Amino acids: CASRSEQGASGGYTF.

This chain connects TRBV5-6 to TRBJ1-5; TRBD1 aligns across 10 bases. Losses at the gene ends were 3 bases for V and 6 bases for J; bases not matched to a gene: 6. CDR3 length equals 15 residues. From germline, CDR1 is SGHDT and CDR2 YYEEEE. This chain's CDR3 is CASSSGQGLGQPQHF. The CDR3 DNA follows: TGTGCCAGCAGCTCGGGACAGGGGTTAGGTCAGCCCCAGCATTTT. The variable domain in full, completed from reference TRBV5-6 and TRBJ1-5, reads DAGVTQSPTHLIKTRGQQVTLRCSPKSGHDTVSWYQQALGQGPQFIFQYYEEEERQRGNFPDRFSGHQFPNYSSELNVNALLLGDSALYLCASSSGQGLGQPQHFGDGTRLSIL.

A single count supports this clone. The J gene is TRBJ2-5, the V gene TRBV20-1; possibly TRBD2 for D (6 bases). The CDR3 is made up of 11 amino acids. The germline CDR1 and CDR2 sequences are DFQATT and SNEGSKA (reference sequence). CDR3 amino acids: CGGTYQETQYF. The CDR3 coding sequence is TGCGGCGGGACTTATCAAGAGACCCAGTACTTC.

The rearrangement uses TRBV18 and TRBJ2-1; no definite D call. The germline V gene has CDR1 KGHSH and CDR2 LQKENI. Between the trimmed V and J ends, which lost 0 bases and 7 bases, there was a span of 13 bases. This CDR3 comprises 15 residues. The CDR3 here is CASSPPYGLMNEQFF. DNA of the CDR3: TGTGCCAGCTCACCACCGTATGGCCTTATGAATGAGCAGTTCTTC.

The chain carries TRBV6-1 and TRBJ2-2, with TRBD2 identical over 8 bases. The CDR3 has 15 residues. CDR1 and CDR2 (germline): MNHNS, SASEGT. V was pared by 7 bases and J by 6 bases, with 10 bases of the junction left unmatched. The CDR3 protein is CASKPQAGVAGELFF. The CDR3 DNA sequence: TGTGCCAGCAAACCTCAAGCGGGAGTAGCCGGGGAGCTGTTTTTT.

The chain couples TRBV13 to TRBJ2-7; D possibly uses TRBD1 or TRBD2 (5 bases each). Germline CDR1 and CDR2: PRHDT and FYEKMQ (reference sequence). There are 15 residues in the CDR3. V lost 1 base and J 4 bases, leaving 14 bases between the germline ends. The CDR3 reads CASSLAAGSKYEQYF. Here the CDR3 DNA reads TGTGCCAGCAGCTTAGCAGCAGGGAGTAAGTACGAGCAGTACTTC.

The rearrangement joins TRBV28 to TRBJ2-3; D is unresolved. The CDR3 length is 17 residues. CDR1 is MDHEN, CDR2 SYDVKM, per germline. Trimming stripped 3 bases from V and 1 base from J, with 17 bases between. The CDR3 DNA reads as TGTGCCAGCAGTTTCCGCTTTTCCGGGTTCGGCACAGATACGCAGTATTTT. Translated: CASSFRFSGFGTDTQYF.

The genes are TRBV10-1 and TRBJ2-7; D is unclear. In germline, CDR1 is WNHNN, CDR2 SYGVQD (reference sequence). The CDR3 covers 16 residues. Trimming took off 0 bases at V and 0 bases at J, with 12 bases between the two ends. Written as DNA, the CDR3 is TGCGCCAGCAGTGAGTCTCGGTTGCCCAGCTCCTACGAGCAGTACTTC. Residues: CASSESRLPSSYEQYF.

CDR3 DNA: TGCAGCGCCGACGGCCTTAGAACTTCGGCCTACAATGAGCAGTTCTTC. Its translation: CSADGLRTSAYNEQFF. The chain is built from TRBV29-1 and TRBJ2-1; no definite D call. This CDR3 spans 16 amino acids. Per germline, CDR1 SQVTM and CDR2 ANQGSEA. Trimming removed 7 bases at V and 2 bases at J, with 21 bases between.

The rearrangement links TRBV7-9 to TRBJ2-7, with D possibly called TRBD1 or TRBD2 (5 bases each). Between the trimmed V and J ends, which lost 5 bases and 5 bases, there was a span of 13 bases. CDR3 length: 13 residues. Germline V gene data show CDR1 as SEHNR and CDR2 as FQNEAQ (reference sequence). CDR3 residues: CASSDGLGHEQYF. In DNA form, the CDR3 reads TGTGCCAGCAGCGATGGACTGGGGCACGAGCAGTACTTC.

The rearrangement uses TRBV7-9 and TRBJ2-1; TRBD2 might be the D (6 bases). With 4 bases removed from V and 8 bases from J, the gap between germline ends came to 21 bases. The CDR3 is made up of 16 amino acids. Germline-derived CDR1 and CDR2 are SEHNR and FQNEAQ (reference sequence). CDR3 sequence: CASSSPQWGGRDEQFF. In DNA form, the CDR3 reads TGTGCCAGCAGCTCCCCTCAGTGGGGAGGACGGGATGAGCAGTTCTTC.

This clone was counted a single time. V gene TRBV30 combines with J gene TRBJ2-2; 7 positions match TRBD2. The V gene's germline CDR1 is GTSNPN and CDR2 SVGIG (reference sequence). This CDR3 has 15 amino acids. Germline trimming cut 2 bases from V and 0 bases from J; bases unmatched to any gene: 3. The CDR3 DNA follows: TGTGCCTGGAGTAAGGGACTAACGAACACCGGGGAGCTGTTTTTT. Amino acid sequence: CAWSKGLTNTGELFF.

The rearrangement uses TRBV5-8 and TRBJ1-4; D may be TRBD1 (5 bases). The germline V and J ends were trimmed by 2 bases and 8 bases, with 13 bases remaining between them. The CDR3 length is 14 residues. The germline gives CDR1 SGHTS, CDR2 YDEGEE. The CDR3 region is CASSFGTGVEKLFF. CDR3 coding DNA: TGTGCCAGCAGCTTTGGCACAGGTGTCGAAAAACTGTTTTTT.

The chain is built from TRBV10-3 and TRBJ2-2; weak D call: TRBD1 (7 bases). Trimming pared 3 bases from V and 6 bases from J, leaving 11 bases between. The CDR3 runs 14 residues. CDR1 ENHRY and CDR2 SYGVKD come from the germline V gene. The CDR3 DNA is TGTGCCATCAGTGACAGGGGGGTGGCCGGGGAGCTGTTTTTT. This gives the protein CAISDRGVAGELFF.

The chain employs TRBV9 and TRBJ1-4; D is possibly TRBD1 (5 bases). This CDR3 spans 17 amino acids. Per germline, CDR1 SGDLS and CDR2 YYNGEE. V lost 1 base and J lost 5, with 18 bases in between. CDR3 DNA: TGTGCCAGCAGCGTAAGTTACCAGGGAAGGCAGAATGAAAAACTGTTTTTT. Protein: CASSVSYQGRQNEKLFF.

The V call is TRBV10-3, the J call TRBJ2-1; tentatively, D is TRBD2 (5 bases). This CDR3 has 14 amino acids. V was pared by 7 bases and J by 7 bases, with 17 bases between. From germline, CDR1 is ENHRY and CDR2 SYGVKD. The DNA for the CDR3 is TGTGCCATCACCCAAACCCAACTAGGAAATGAGCAGTTCTTC. This encodes CAITQTQLGNEQFF.

The chain joins TRBV6-6 to TRBJ2-1, with D perhaps matching TRBD1 (6 bases). Germline V gives CDR1 MNHNY, CDR2 SVGAGI (reference sequence). V was trimmed by 5 bases and J by 4 bases, leaving 12 bases between them. The CDR3 consists of 14 residues. The CDR3 here is CASSALGGYNEQFF. CDR3 coding DNA: TGTGCCAGCAGTGCCTTAGGGGGATACAATGAGCAGTTCTTC.

The rearrangement uses TRBV6-5 and TRBJ2-1, with 12 bases matching TRBD2. After removal of 6 bases from V and 6 bases from J, the junction contained 3 bases not matched to a gene. The germline gives CDR1 MNHEY, CDR2 SVGAGI. The CDR3 contains 14 residues. CDR3 bases: TGTGCCAGCAGGACTAGCGGGAGTCGCAATGAGCAGTTCTTC. This sequence encodes CASRTSGSRNEQFF.

The rearrangement links TRBV6-6 to TRBJ2-3; D may be TRBD2 (6 bases). Germline CDR1 and CDR2: MNHNY and SVGAGI (reference sequence). The V gene lost 7 bases and the J gene lost 11 bases, with 13 bases spanning the gap. The CDR3 totals 11 residues. The CDR3 loop is CASTGAGLQYF. CDR3 bases: TGTGCCAGCACCGGAGCGGGCCTGCAGTATTTT.

In this sample, this clone turned up once. The junction and the germline gene differ at one end; a read error may be behind it. The V and J genes are TRBV4-2 and TRBJ2-7; 7 bases align to TRBD1. This CDR3 has 14 residues. Germline CDR1 LGHNA, CDR2 YNFKEQ. In DNA form, the CDR3 reads TGTGCCAGCAGCGAAGACAGGGCCTCCTACGAGCAGTACTTC. This gives the protein CASSEDRASYEQYF.

The chain has TRBV15 and TRBJ2-7; D is perhaps TRBD1 (5 bases). V was shortened by 3 bases and J by 0 bases, with 18 bases between the two germline ends. CDR3 length: 17 amino acids. Per the germline V gene, CDR1 is LNHNV and CDR2 is YYDKDF (reference sequence). CDR3 sequence: CATSSDYRQQSSYEQYF. CDR3 nucleotide sequence: TGTGCCACCAGCAGTGATTACCGACAGCAGAGCTCCTACGAGCAGTACTTC.

The CDR3 reads CASSPPYPGDSYEQYF. CDR3 sequence (DNA): TGTGCCAGCAGTCCCCCGTATCCAGGGGACTCCTACGAGCAGTACTTC. This chain joins TRBV28 and TRBJ2-7, with D perhaps TRBD1 (6 bases). Trimming removed 5 bases at V and 0 bases at J, with 17 bases between. CDR3 length equals 16 residues. Germline assignment: CDR1 MDHEN and CDR2 SYDVKM.

The chain carries TRBV27 and TRBJ2-3, with 7 bases identical to TRBD2. The junction had 13 bases not matched to a gene; V was cut back by 4 bases and J by 0 bases. This CDR3 has 18 amino acids. Germline assignment: CDR1 MNHEY and CDR2 SMNVEV (reference sequence). The CDR3 DNA reads as TGTGCCAGCAGTTCCCTGGCGGGAGCTACTACTAGCACAGATACGCAGTATTTT. Residues: CASSSLAGATTSTDTQYF.

The chain combines TRBV7-6 with TRBJ2-7; D gene uncertain. Germline V gene lookup returns CDR1 SGHVS and CDR2 FNYEAQ. V lost 5 bases and J 3 bases, leaving 11 bases between the germline ends. This CDR3 is built from 13 residues. This chain's CDR3 is CASSPTPNYEQYF. As DNA, the CDR3 is TGTGCCAGCAGCCCTACCCCCAACTACGAGCAGTACTTC.

This clone was recorded only once. The DNA for the CDR3 is TGTGCCAGCAGCTTAGCCATCAATCAGCCCCAGCATTTT. Encoded protein: CASSLAINQPQHF. The V call is TRBV11-2, the J call TRBJ1-5; D is uncertain. V was pared by 1 base and J by 3 bases, with 4 bases between. Germline values: CDR1 SGHAT, CDR2 FQNNGV. The length of the CDR3 is 13 residues.

The chain carries TRBV11-3 and TRBJ2-5; perhaps TRBD2 as D (6 bases). CDR1 and CDR2 from the germline V gene are SGHNT and YENEEA. V lost 5 bases to trimming and J lost 1 base, with 14 bases between them. The CDR3 has 15 amino acids. CDR3 bases: TGTGCCAGCAGCCCCGGGTTAGCGGTCCAAGAGACCCAGTACTTC. Protein: CASSPGLAVQETQYF.

V and J are TRBV7-3 and TRBJ1-1; D may be TRBD1 (6 bases). The CDR3 runs to 13 residues. V was shortened by 2 bases and J by 11 bases, with 15 bases between the two germline ends. Germline assignment: CDR1 SGHTA and CDR2 FQGTGA. The CDR3 here is CASSLSPGAKAFF. In nucleotides, the CDR3 is TGTGCCAGCAGCTTATCCCCAGGGGCTAAGGCTTTCTTT. The full variable domain, rest sourced from reference TRBV7-3 and TRBJ1-1, is GAGVSQTPSNKVTEKGKYVELRCDPISGHTALYWYRQSLGQGPEFLIYFQGTGAADDSGLPNDRFFAVRPEGSVSTLKIQRTERGDSAVYLCASSLSPGAKAFFGQGTRLTVV.

The V gene is TRBV19, the J gene TRBJ1-1; TRBD1 might be the D (6 bases). Trimming removed 7 bases at V and 3 bases at J, with 15 bases between. The CDR3 covers 14 residues. The V gene's germline CDR1 is LNHDA and CDR2 SQIVND (reference sequence). This CDR3 reads CASISQGLHTEAFF. The CDR3, as DNA: TGTGCCAGTATCTCACAGGGCTTGCACACTGAAGCTTTCTTT.

The rearrangement links TRBV6-1 to TRBJ1-2; no clear D gene. V lost 4 bases, J lost 13 bases, and 4 bases lay in between. CDR3 size: 8 residues. Germline values: CDR1 MNHNS, CDR2 SASEGT. The CDR3 reads CASSVSTF. DNA of the CDR3: TGTGCCAGCAGTGTTTCCACCTTC.

The rearrangement joins TRBV5-4 to TRBJ2-3, with 7 bases that match TRBD2. J lost 4 bases, V lost 4 bases, and 9 bases had no gene match. The germline CDR1 and CDR2 sequences are SGHNT and YYREEE (reference sequence). This CDR3 comprises 15 residues. The CDR3 DNA follows: TGTGCCAGCAGCGCCGCGGTGGGGGGGGCAGATACGCAGTATTTT. Protein sequence: CASSAAVGGADTQYF.